These 26 T cell receptor beta chains were sequenced from one sample in a study of Ad26.COV2.S vaccination and SARS-CoV-2 variants. The method was immunoSEQ multiplex PCR; TCRdb's version includes in-frame clones alone and lacks a portion of them. The table lists 360,000 or so clones, over 75% of them singletons. The treatment here: roughly 20 received Ad26.COV2.S at low or high dose, single or two shots; about 5 received placebo; per-sample allocation not given. Collection of the samples took place on day 63 after the first injection of vaccine or placebo. This material consisted of peripheral blood, taken in a trial of Ad26.COV2.S vaccine versus placebo. These receptors all stem from a person between 18 and 65 years old who received the Ad26.COV2.S COVID-19 vaccine or a placebo.

The rearrangement uses TRBV5-5 and TRBJ2-2; D is possibly TRBD2 (5 bases). This CDR3 spans 13 amino acids. Germline V CDR1 and CDR2: SGHKS, YYEKEE (reference sequence). The V end lost 1 base, the J end lost 6 bases, and 7 bases lay between the germline ends. The chain's CDR3 is CASSLLEAGELFF. The CDR3 DNA reads TGTGCCAGCAGCTTGCTGGAGGCCGGGGAGCTGTTTTTT.

The CDR3 sequence: CASSMMGGNRANEQFF. The CDR3 nucleotides read TGTGCCAGTAGTATGATGGGGGGTAACAGGGCTAATGAGCAGTTCTTC. The chain has TRBV19 and TRBJ2-1, with D possibly called TRBD1 or TRBD2 (6 bases each). The CDR3 runs to 16 residues. V lost 3 bases, J lost 7 bases, and 19 bases lay in between. Per germline, CDR1 LNHDA and CDR2 SQIVND (reference sequence).

V is TRBV28 and J is TRBJ1-2, with no clear D. V was clipped by 3 bases and J by 11 bases, with 10 bases between them. Germline values: CDR1 MDHEN, CDR2 SYDVKM. The length of the CDR3 is 11 residues. CDR3 in DNA: TGTGCCAGCAGTTTCCGGGGTTGGTACACCTTC. Translating gives CASSFRGWYTF.

V gene TRBV11-3 combines with J gene TRBJ1-1; D is ambiguous. CDR3 size: 13 residues. Trimming took 1 base from V and 10 from J, leaving 13 bases between them. CDR1 and CDR2 from the germline V gene are SGHNT and YENEEA. Here the CDR3 DNA reads TGTGCCAGCAGCTTAGGAGGCGGATCTCTAGCTTTCTTT. Protein: CASSLGGGSLAFF.

The genes are TRBV11-3 and TRBJ2-7; TRBD1 aligns across 9 bases. Trimming took 10 bases from V and 6 from J; bases not matched to a gene: 13. Germline CDR1 reads SGHNT; CDR2 reads YENEEA. This CDR3 comprises 14 residues. Here the CDR3 reads CATNRDRDSGEQYF. As DNA, the CDR3 is TGTGCCACCAACCGGGACAGGGATTCGGGCGAGCAGTACTTC.

The chain is built from TRBV10-3 and TRBJ1-3, with no clear D. The V end lost 10 bases, the J end lost 0 bases, and 13 bases lay between the germline ends. The CDR3 is made up of 14 amino acids. CDR1 is ENHRY, CDR2 SYGVKD, per germline. This chain's CDR3 is CATSLGLSGNTIYF. In DNA form, the CDR3 reads TGTGCCACTTCCCTCGGACTCTCTGGAAACACCATATATTTT.

The chain joins TRBV4-1 to TRBJ2-1, with TRBD2 matching over 10 bases. The trim removed 5 bases at V and 4 bases at J, leaving 8 bases unmatched. The CDR3 spans 16 residues. Germline CDR1 reads MGHRA; CDR2 reads YSYEKL. This CDR3 is CASSALGLARYNEQFF. The DNA of the CDR3 is TGCGCCAGCAGCGCTTTGGGACTAGCGCGTTACAATGAGCAGTTCTTC.

The V and J genes are TRBV29-1 and TRBJ2-5; TRBD1 matches 8 bases. V dropped 6 bases and J dropped 6; count of bases not matched to a gene: 6. The CDR3 is 12 amino acids. Germline-derived CDR1 and CDR2 are SQVTM and ANQGSEA. The CDR3 is CSVRTGTQTQYF. In DNA, the CDR3 is TGCAGCGTGCGGACAGGGACGCAGACCCAGTACTTC.

This chain joins TRBV30 and TRBJ2-5, with a weak D call TRBD2 (6 bases). CDR1 is GTSNPN, CDR2 SVGIG, per germline (reference sequence). Trimming took 5 bases from V and 4 from J, leaving 14 bases between them. This CDR3 has 13 residues. CDR3 loop: CAWGNGGSETQYF. The DNA of the CDR3 is TGTGCCTGGGGAAATGGAGGGTCAGAGACCCAGTACTTC.

Details on this clone: Distinct nucleotide sequences in the sample also encode this CDR3. The J gene is TRBJ1-1, the V gene TRBV12-3 or TRBV12-4; D gene uncertain. The length of the CDR3 is 13 residues. V shed 2 bases and J shed 3 bases, with 7 bases lying between them. The CDR3 region has the DNA TGTGCCAGCAGTTTAACCGGGGACACTGAAGCTTTCTTT. This gives the protein CASSLTGDTEAFF.

The J gene is TRBJ1-2, the V gene TRBV10-3; no definite D call. Trimming removed 6 bases from V and 4 bases from J, with 12 bases in between. This CDR3 has 13 residues. Germline CDR1 is ENHRY and CDR2 is SYGVKD. The CDR3, as DNA: TGTGCCATCAGGATAGGGCACCCCTATGGCTACACCTTC. The encoded protein is CAIRIGHPYGYTF.

V and J are TRBV11-2 and TRBJ2-7; perhaps TRBD2 as D (6 bases). Per the germline V gene, CDR1 is SGHAT and CDR2 is FQNNGV. There are 13 residues in the CDR3. Between the trimmed V and J ends, which lost 1 base and 3 bases, there was a span of 7 bases. DNA of the CDR3: TGTGCCAGCAGCTTAGGGGGGGTCTACGAGCAGTACTTC. Residues: CASSLGGVYEQYF.

CDR3 nucleotide sequence: TGTGCCAGCAGACCCGGGACAGGGGCACCCTACGAGCAGTACTTC. This gives the protein CASRPGTGAPYEQYF. The chain couples TRBV28 to TRBJ2-7; TRBD1 matches at 10 bases. The CDR3 loop spans 15 amino acids. The V gene's germline CDR1 is MDHEN and CDR2 SYDVKM. The trim removed 6 bases at V and 2 bases at J, leaving 7 bases unmatched.

The gene calls are TRBV7-2 and TRBJ2-7; 7 bases match TRBD1. Germline trimming cut 7 bases from V and 3 bases from J; bases unmatched to any gene: 3. In germline, CDR1 is SGHTA, CDR2 FQGNSA. The CDR3 extends over 12 amino acids. CDR3 residues: CASTRTGYEQYF. In DNA form, the CDR3 reads TGTGCCAGCACCAGGACAGGCTACGAGCAGTACTTC.

The chain combines TRBV7-3 with TRBJ2-1; 7 bases match TRBD2. Germline CDR1 SGHTA, CDR2 FQGTGA. The CDR3 is 15 residues long. The J segment lost 6 bases and the V segment lost 1 base, leaving 6 bases of the junction unmatched. The CDR3 DNA is TGTGCCAGCAGCTTAATGCGGGGGTACGGCAATGAGCAGTTCTTC. This sequence encodes CASSLMRGYGNEQFF.

The J gene is TRBJ2-2, the V gene TRBV21-1; the table assigns TRBD2, which was not confirmed against the DNA. TRBV21-1 is a pseudogene locus. The CDR3 totals 14 residues. The CDR3 reads CASSMREATGELFF. The CDR3 DNA follows: TGTGCCAGCAGTATGCGGGAGGCCACCGGGGAGCTGTTTTTT.

The chain is built from TRBV12-5 and TRBJ1-5, with 8 bases identical to TRBD1. Germline V gives CDR1 LGHNT, CDR2 FRNRAP. The CDR3 length is 16 residues. With 7 bases clipped from V and 0 bases from J, the junction kept 8 bases outside the gene matches. CDR3 sequence reads: CASEKRTGYSNQPQHF. DNA for the CDR3: TGTGCTAGTGAAAAGCGGACAGGGTATAGCAATCAGCCCCAGCATTTT. The full variable domain, completed using reference TRBV12-5 and TRBJ1-5, is DARVTQTPRHKVTEMGQEVTMRCQPILGHNTVFWYRQTMMQGLELLAYFRNRAPLDDSGMPKDRFSAEMPDATLATLKIQPSEPRDSAVYFCASEKRTGYSNQPQHFGDGTRLSIL.

This rearrangement joins TRBV28 to TRBJ2-3; 10 bases align to TRBD2. The V segment lost 0 bases and the J segment 6 bases; nucleotides outside the gene matches: 3. Germline CDR1 is MDHEN and CDR2 is SYDVKM. The CDR3 sequence is 15 residues long. CDR3 region: CASSLWTSGSDTQYF. The CDR3 coding sequence is TGTGCCAGCAGTTTATGGACTAGCGGGTCTGATACGCAGTATTTT.

The chain couples TRBV29-1 to TRBJ2-7; maybe TRBD1 (5 bases). The CDR3 totals 13 residues. Germline CDR1 and CDR2: SQVTM and ANQGSEA. Trimming removed 6 bases at V and 2 bases at J, with 14 bases between. The CDR3: CSVEQGVPYEQYF. DNA for the CDR3: TGCAGCGTCGAGCAGGGCGTCCCCTACGAGCAGTACTTC.

The sample holds one count of this clone. This chain uses TRBV4-1 with TRBJ2-6; TRBD2 is a possible D gene (5 bases). Germline V CDR1 and CDR2: MGHRA, YSYEKL. V was shortened by 4 bases and J by 0 bases, with 7 bases between the two germline ends. CDR3 length: 15 residues. CDR3 in amino acids: CASSPRGSGANVLTF. The CDR3 DNA reads as TGCGCCAGCAGCCCCCGGGGCTCTGGGGCCAACGTCCTGACTTTC.

The V and J genes are TRBV25-1 and TRBJ2-2; 7 nucleotides agree with TRBD1. This CDR3 has 15 amino acids. Looked up from germline, CDR1 is MGHDK and CDR2 is SYGVNS. Trimming at V came to 7 bases and at J to 6 bases, leaving 11 bases not matched to a gene. CDR3 sequence reads: CASNPPEGTAGELFF. CDR3 in DNA: TGTGCCAGCAACCCCCCCGAGGGGACAGCCGGGGAGCTGTTTTTT.

The gene calls are TRBV18 and TRBJ2-7; D perhaps matches TRBD2 (6 bases). The CDR3 runs to 14 residues. V gave up 2 bases and J gave up 4 bases, with 12 bases separating them. The germline CDR1 and CDR2 sequences are KGHSH and LQKENI. Here the CDR3 DNA reads TGTGCCAGCTCACCAGAGTCTGGGACTTACGAGCAGTACTTC. This gives the protein CASSPESGTYEQYF.

The CDR3 DNA sequence: TGTGCCAGCAGAACGACAGGGGAAGAGACCCAGTACTTC. Translated: CASRTTGEETQYF. The chain carries TRBV28 and TRBJ2-5; 8 nucleotides agree with TRBD1. Germline trimming cut 6 bases from V and 3 bases from J; bases unmatched to any gene: 3. This CDR3 region has 13 residues. Germline V CDR1 and CDR2: MDHEN, SYDVKM.

Here the CDR3 reads CASSFPGKGVNTGELFF. The CDR3 region has the DNA TGTGCCAGCAGCTTCCCTGGGAAGGGGGTTAACACCGGGGAGCTGTTTTTT. V and J are TRBV11-2 and TRBJ2-2; possibly TRBD1 for D (6 bases). The CDR3 contains 17 residues. The ends were cut back, 3 bases at V and 2 bases at J, with 16 bases in the middle. Germline CDR1 SGHAT, CDR2 FQNNGV.

The chain employs TRBV7-8 and TRBJ2-3; D is ambiguous. CDR1 and CDR2 from the germline V gene are SGHVS and FQNEAQ. Trimming removed 5 bases from V and 3 bases from J, with 18 bases in between. The CDR3 runs 16 residues. CDR3: CASSQRESRSTDTQYF. CDR3 nucleotides: TGTGCCAGCAGCCAAAGAGAAAGCAGGTCGACAGATACGCAGTATTTT.

This clone came up once. This chain connects TRBV28 to TRBJ2-3; no clear D gene. Trimming left V 7 bases short and J 3 bases short, with 8 bases between. The germline V gene has CDR1 MDHEN and CDR2 SYDVKM. This CDR3 spans 12 amino acids. For the CDR3, the DNA is TGTGCCAGCAATGGGGTAACAGATACGCAGTATTTT. Translated, it gives CASNGVTDTQYF.